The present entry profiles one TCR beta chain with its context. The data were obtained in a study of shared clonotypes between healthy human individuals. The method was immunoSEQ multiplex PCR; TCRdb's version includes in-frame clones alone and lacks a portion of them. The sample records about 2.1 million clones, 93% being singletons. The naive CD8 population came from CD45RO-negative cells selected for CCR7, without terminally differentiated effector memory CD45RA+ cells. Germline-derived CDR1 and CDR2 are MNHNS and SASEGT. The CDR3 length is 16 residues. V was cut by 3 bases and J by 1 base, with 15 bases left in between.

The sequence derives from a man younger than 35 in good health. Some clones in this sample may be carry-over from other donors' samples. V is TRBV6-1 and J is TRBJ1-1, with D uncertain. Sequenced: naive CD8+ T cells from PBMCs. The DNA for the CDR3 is TGTGCCAGCAGTGACCCCCGACGCGGGCCGAACACTGAAGCTTTCTTT. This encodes CASSDPRRGPNTEAFF.